The clone carrying this T cell receptor beta chain was detected only once. The antigen is unknown. The V end was cut by 6 bases, the J end by 0 bases, with 12 bases between. The CDR3 has 16 residues. Germline assignment: CDR1 MNHEY and CDR2 SMNVEV (reference sequence). These data originate in a study of cytomegalovirus exposure and HLA in healthy donors. Broader study findings: Available immune exposure information covered CMV serostatus only.

The PCR made use of 60 Vbeta and 13 Jbeta primers. Clones were read by immunoSEQ multiplex PCR, and TCRdb kept only the in-frame ones, dropping some. The table lists about 82,000 clones, around 82% of them singletons. The chain carries TRBV27 and TRBJ1-6, with D unclear. The clonotype originates from a man between 45 and 60 years old in good health and CMV-seronegative. The specimen was PBMCs. The CDR3 here is CASRPDLSSYNSPLHF. DNA of the CDR3: TGTGCCAGCAGACCAGACTTGAGCTCCTATAATTCACCCCTCCACTTT.